This passage covers 8 T cell receptor beta chains from one sample sequenced in a study of blood T cell repertoires in COVID-19. The assay was immunoSEQ multiplex PCR, and TCRdb's table has in-frame clones only and misses some. The sample has hundreds of thousands of clones; 80% to 90% are singletons. The sequenced sample was PBMCs or T cells enriched from blood (not recorded which). These receptors were obtained from a man aged 40-50 years who had recovered from COVID-19.

The chain employs TRBV15 and TRBJ2-1, with a tentative D call TRBD2 (6 bases). Germline V CDR1 and CDR2: LNHNV, YYDKDF (reference sequence). V dropped 3 bases and J dropped 5 bases, with 11 bases sitting between them. This CDR3 is built from 14 residues. In DNA, the CDR3 is TGTGCCACCAGCAGCCGGGACTCTGACAATGAGCAGTTCTTC. This sequence encodes CATSSRDSDNEQFF. Variable domain in full (rest from reference TRBV15 and TRBJ2-1): DAMVIQNPRYQVTQFGKPVTLSCSQTLNHNVMYWYQQKSSQAPKLLFHYYDKDFNNEADTPDNFQSRRPNTSFCFLDIRSPGLGDTAMYLCATSSRDSDNEQFFGPGTRLTVL.

This rearrangement joins TRBV28 to TRBJ2-1; TRBD2 matches at 10 bases. Germline assignment: CDR1 MDHEN and CDR2 SYDVKM. Trimming took 5 bases from V and 2 from J; bases not matched to a gene: 3. The CDR3 runs to 15 residues. CDR3 sequence (DNA): TGTGCCAGCAGTCCTAGCGGGAGCGCCTACAATGAGCAGTTCTTC. Protein: CASSPSGSAYNEQFF.

V usage is TRBV10-1 and J usage is TRBJ1-5; D not resolved. V lost 0 bases and J 7 bases, leaving 7 bases between the germline ends. This CDR3 region has 13 residues. Germline CDR1 reads WNHNN; CDR2 reads SYGVQD (reference sequence). This CDR3 reads CASSESLGQPQHF. CDR3 coding DNA: TGCGCCAGCAGTGAGTCCTTGGGCCAGCCCCAGCATTTT.

Turning to this clone: This sample includes further DNA sequences coding for the same CDR3. This sequence joins TRBV5-1 and TRBJ2-5; D is unresolved. V was trimmed by 2 bases and J by 2 bases, leaving 10 bases between them. Per the germline V gene, CDR1 is SGHRS and CDR2 is YFSETQ. This CDR3 has 14 residues. The CDR3 loop is CASSFHGQQETQYF. CDR3 nucleotide sequence: TGCGCCAGCAGCTTTCACGGTCAACAAGAGACCCAGTACTTC.

CDR3 DNA: TGTGCCAGCAGCCGAGGGGACAGGTGGGAATATAATTCACCCCTCCACTTT. Translating it yields CASSRGDRWEYNSPLHF. V gene TRBV5-5 combines with J gene TRBJ1-6; the match to TRBD1 covers 8 bases. CDR3 length: 17 residues. Germline assignment: CDR1 SGHKS and CDR2 YYEKEE (reference sequence). The V gene end was trimmed by 4 bases and the J gene end by 4 bases; junction bases not matched to a gene: 10.

The chain employs TRBV18 and TRBJ2-7, with TRBD1 matching 9 bases. Germline V gene sequence: CDR1 KGHSH, CDR2 LQKENI. This CDR3 spans 15 amino acids. After removal of 4 bases from V and 3 bases from J, the junction contained 7 bases not matched to a gene. The CDR3 loop is CASSLEDRGDYEQYF. CDR3 bases: TGTGCCAGCTCACTTGAAGACAGGGGGGACTACGAGCAGTACTTC.

This chain joins TRBV5-4 and TRBJ1-1; possible D gene TRBD1, 6 bases. The CDR3 is 14 amino acids. Per germline, CDR1 SGHNT and CDR2 YYREEE (reference sequence). Between the trimmed V and J ends, which lost 0 bases and 1 base, there was a span of 7 bases. Here the CDR3 reads CASSLEQGNTEAFF. CDR3 coding DNA: TGTGCCAGCAGCTTGGAACAGGGGAACACTGAAGCTTTCTTT.

This clone was detected only once. This chain connects TRBV19 to TRBJ1-6; D call uncertain. CDR1 and CDR2 from the germline V gene are LNHDA and SQIVND (reference sequence). The CDR3 consists of 15 residues. Trimming took off 3 bases at V and 0 bases at J, with 6 bases between the two ends. CDR3 coding DNA: TGTGCCAGTAGTATGAGTAGCTCCTATAATTCACCCCTCCACTTT. This sequence encodes CASSMSSSYNSPLHF.